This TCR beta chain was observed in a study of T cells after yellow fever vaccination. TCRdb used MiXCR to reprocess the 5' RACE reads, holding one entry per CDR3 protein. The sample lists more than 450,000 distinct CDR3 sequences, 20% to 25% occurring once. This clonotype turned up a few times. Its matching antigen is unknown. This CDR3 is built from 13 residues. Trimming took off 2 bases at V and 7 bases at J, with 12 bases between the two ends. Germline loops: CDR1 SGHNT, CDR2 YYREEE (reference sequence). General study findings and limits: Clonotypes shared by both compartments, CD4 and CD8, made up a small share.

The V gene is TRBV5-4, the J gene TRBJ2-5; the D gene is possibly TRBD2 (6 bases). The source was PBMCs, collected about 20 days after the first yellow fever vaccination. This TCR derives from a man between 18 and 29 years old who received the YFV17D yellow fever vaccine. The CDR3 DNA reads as TGTGCCAGCAGCTTACCCGGGGGAGGGACCCAGTACTTC. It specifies CASSLPGGGTQYF. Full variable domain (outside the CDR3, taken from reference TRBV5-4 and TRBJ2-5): ETGVTQSPTHLIKTRGQQVTLRCSSQSGHNTVSWYQQALGQGPQFIFQYYREEENGRGNFPPRFSGLQFPNYSSELNVNALELDDSALYLCASSLPGGGTQYFGPGTRLLVL.